The sequence of this T cell receptor (beta chain) was determined in a study of T-cell reconstitution after alpha-beta-depleted transplantation in children. The CDR3 is made up of 13 amino acids. Trimming cost V 1 base and J 7 bases, with 9 bases left between them. Germline-derived CDR1 and CDR2 are SGHTA and FQGNSA. Using unique molecular identifiers, the investigators prepared the TCRbeta library. Each CDR3 protein is one row after TCRdb ran MiXCR on the PCR reads. Of around 340,000 distinct CDR3 sequences in the sample, 10% to 15% were seen once. In its sample, this clonotype was seen many times. The chain couples TRBV7-2 to TRBJ2-3; D is undetermined. This receptor was obtained from a human donor who donated a stem cell graft to a child with Fanconi anemia. The sample in question was PBMCs, obtained from the stem cell graft. CDR3 sequence: CASSLGLGNTQYF. The CDR3 DNA is TGTGCCAGCAGCTTAGGGCTGGGGAATACGCAGTATTTT.